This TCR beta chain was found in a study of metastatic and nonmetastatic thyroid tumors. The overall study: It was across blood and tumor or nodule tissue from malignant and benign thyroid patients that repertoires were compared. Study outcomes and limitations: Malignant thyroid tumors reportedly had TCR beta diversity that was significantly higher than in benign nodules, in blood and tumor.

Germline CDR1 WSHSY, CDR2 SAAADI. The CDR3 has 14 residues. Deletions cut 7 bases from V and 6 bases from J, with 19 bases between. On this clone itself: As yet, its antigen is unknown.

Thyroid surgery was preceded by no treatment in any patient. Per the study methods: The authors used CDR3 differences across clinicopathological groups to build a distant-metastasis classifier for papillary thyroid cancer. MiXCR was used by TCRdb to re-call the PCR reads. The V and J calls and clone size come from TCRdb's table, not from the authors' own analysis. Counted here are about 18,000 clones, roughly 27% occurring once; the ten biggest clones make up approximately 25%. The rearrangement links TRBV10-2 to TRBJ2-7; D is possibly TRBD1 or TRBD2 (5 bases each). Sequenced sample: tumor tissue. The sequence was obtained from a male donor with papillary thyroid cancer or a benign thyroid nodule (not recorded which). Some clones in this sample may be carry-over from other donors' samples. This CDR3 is CASNPGPALGEQYF. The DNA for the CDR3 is TGCGCCAGCAATCCGGGACCGGCCCTCGGCGAGCAGTACTTC.